Presented here are 10 T cell receptor beta chains from one specimen sequenced in a study of cytomegalovirus exposure and HLA in healthy donors. The study ran its PCR with 60 Vbeta and 13 Jbeta primers. Assay used: immunoSEQ multiplex PCR; TCRdb lists only in-frame clones, some missing. The data show roughly 200,000 clones, with about 80% seen just once and more than 0.45% held by the top ten. Material for sequencing was PBMCs. These receptors were obtained from a woman between 50 and 59 years old in good health and CMV-seronegative.

This chain connects TRBV6-1 to TRBJ2-7; a weak D match, TRBD1 (5 bases). The V end lost 6 bases, the J end lost 4 bases, and 13 bases lay between the germline ends. The germline V gene has CDR1 MNHNS and CDR2 SASEGT. This CDR3 region has 13 residues. The CDR3 DNA is TGTGCCAGCAGAGTGACAGAGGATTACGAGCAGTACTTC. Amino acids: CASRVTEDYEQYF.

This chain joins TRBV2 and TRBJ2-4, with a weak D call TRBD2 (6 bases). The V end lost 3 bases, the J end lost 0 bases, and 24 bases lay between the germline ends. Germline V gene lookup returns CDR1 SNHLY and CDR2 FYNNEI. This CDR3 has 20 amino acids. CDR3 sequence reads: CASSDLSGRPRSLAKNIQYF. In nucleotides, the CDR3 is TGTGCCAGCAGTGATTTAAGTGGGAGGCCCCGGAGTCTAGCCAAAAACATTCAGTACTTC.

This chain joins TRBV4-1 and TRBJ2-3, with D possibly being TRBD2 (5 bases). CDR1 is MGHRA and CDR2 is YSYEKL in the germline V gene. This CDR3 has 17 amino acids. V lost 1 base to trimming and J lost 6 bases, with 20 bases between them. CDR3 in amino acids: CASSQANLGAPGDTQYF. In nucleotides, the CDR3 is TGCGCCAGCAGCCAAGCCAATCTAGGAGCACCGGGGGATACGCAGTATTTT.

This clone was observed a handful of times. This sequence joins TRBV7-9 and TRBJ1-1; 7 bases fit TRBD1. Germline CDR1 is SEHNR and CDR2 is FQNEAQ (reference sequence). The ends lost 5 bases at V and 3 bases at J; junction bases unmatched: 6. This CDR3 has 14 residues. For the CDR3, the DNA is TGTGCCAGCAGCAGACGGGACAGTGACACTGAAGCTTTCTTT. Translating it yields CASSRRDSDTEAFF.

The chain carries TRBV27 and TRBJ1-5; weak D call: TRBD1 (6 bases). This CDR3 contains 17 residues. The germline V and J ends were trimmed by 3 bases and 5 bases, with 20 bases remaining between them. Germline CDR1 and CDR2: MNHEY and SMNVEV (reference sequence). In DNA form, the CDR3 reads TGTGCCAGCAGTTTCGGAAGGGGGGGCACTAAGGATCAGCCCCAGCATTTT. As protein: CASSFGRGGTKDQPQHF.

V gene TRBV28 combines with J gene TRBJ2-7, with 9 bases fitting TRBD1. Per the germline V gene, CDR1 is MDHEN and CDR2 is SYDVKM. The CDR3 is 15 residues long. With 4 bases clipped from V and 7 bases from J, the junction kept 11 bases outside the gene matches. Here the CDR3 reads CASSSPGQGVGEQYF. In DNA form, the CDR3 reads TGTGCCAGCAGTTCACCGGGACAGGGAGTGGGTGAGCAGTACTTC. Complete variable domain (other parts from reference TRBV28 and TRBJ2-7): DVKVTQSSRYLVKRTGEKVFLECVQDMDHENMFWYRQDPGLGLRLIYFSYDVKMKEKGDIPEGYSVSREKKERFSLILESASTNQTSMYLCASSSPGQGVGEQYFGPGTRLTVT.

The J gene is TRBJ2-3, the V gene TRBV2, with TRBD1 matching 7 bases. This CDR3 is 14 amino acids long. The V gene's germline CDR1 is SNHLY and CDR2 FYNNEI. Trimming removed 4 bases from V and 3 bases from J; junction bases left unmatched: 4. The CDR3 sequence is CASSGRDRTDTQYF. The CDR3 region has the DNA TGTGCCAGCAGTGGAAGGGACAGAACAGATACGCAGTATTTT.

This rearrangement joins TRBV11-2 to TRBJ2-2, with TRBD1 matching over 10 bases. This CDR3 has 17 amino acids. The germline V gene has CDR1 SGHAT and CDR2 FQNNGV. After removal of 7 bases from V and 3 bases from J, the junction contained 11 bases not matched to a gene. The CDR3 DNA reads TGTGCCAGCACCCACTATTGGACAGGGGGAGACACCGGGGAGCTGTTTTTT. Its translation is CASTHYWTGGDTGELFF.

CDR3 protein: CAWSPTGSHEQFF. CDR3 sequence (DNA): TGTGCCTGGAGTCCGACAGGGTCCCATGAGCAGTTCTTC. This sequence joins TRBV30 and TRBJ2-1, with TRBD1 matching over 7 bases. Losses at the gene ends were 2 bases for V and 8 bases for J; bases not matched to a gene: 6. Germline V gene data show CDR1 as GTSNPN and CDR2 as SVGIG (reference sequence). The CDR3 is 13 residues long. Complete variable domain (other parts from reference TRBV30 and TRBJ2-1): SQTIHQWPATLVQPVGSPLSLECTVEGTSNPNLYWYRQAAGRGLQLLFYSVGIGQISSEVPQNLSASRPQDRQFILSSKKLLLSDSGFYLCAWSPTGSHEQFFGPGTRLTVL.

V gene TRBV27 combines with J gene TRBJ1-5, with 7 bases fitting TRBD1. This CDR3 region has 15 residues. V lost 4 bases, J lost 0 bases, and 3 bases stayed unmatched. Germline V gene lookup returns CDR1 MNHEY and CDR2 SMNVEV (reference sequence). The DNA for the CDR3 is TGTGCCAGCAGTTACGGGACAGATAGCAATCAGCCCCAGCATTTT. This sequence encodes CASSYGTDSNQPQHF.